This record looks at one T cell receptor (beta chain) sequence and its context. Its antigen is unknown. No base quality values were provided; no much bigger clone lies one nucleotide off. In light of the paper, this sample's treatment or condition label describes: in vitro stimulation with specific CMV peptide epitopes to enrich CMV-specific T cells. The record originates from a study of T cell repertoires in cytomegalovirus infection (dated by TCRdb to about 2019). At the level of the whole study: The peptide stimulations were aimed at well-studied HLA-B-restricted epitopes as well as recently identified HLA-C-restricted CMV epitopes, whose presentation resists viral immunomodulation. Because public TCR beta signatures pointed to carriage of CMV infection together with the matching HLA type, the HLA type of each donor mattered for the analysis. Broad study findings and their caveats: Cumulative frequency of public TCR beta family members discriminated carriers of CMV infection plus the relevant HLA type in this cohort and an independent approximately 400-donor cohort. The ex vivo response was dominated by HLA-C-restricted CMV-specific TCR beta clonotypes, which also provided the single most frequent clonotype in two of eight donors.

Reads for this sample came from an Illumina HiSeq 1500. The public reads were run again by TCRdb, first through fastp at Q25 and then through MiXCR, and only productive beta chains were kept. Here each entry gathers all rows of one CDR3 protein and keeps the most common genes and DNA. The sample table contains under 500,000 distinct CDR3 sequences; only one count was recorded for about 44% of them. The top ten constitute around 45% of the sample. The CDR3 holds 17 amino acids from the cysteine to the phenylalanine. Here the CDR3 DNA is all that survives: 51 bases in frame from base 1. After removal of 5 bases from V and 0 bases from J, the junction retains 10 bases not matched to a gene.

The sample consisted of cultured PBMCs, taken from culture after CMV antigen stimulation. The TCR comes from a human donor in good health (CMV status not recorded). Some clones in this sample may be carry-over from other donors' samples. The receptor chain draws on TRBV12-3 or TRBV12-4 and TRBJ2-7, and 10 junction bases match TRBD1. The nucleotide sequence is given as TGTGCCAGCAGTCGTAGGACAGGGGGTCGCAGCTCCTACGAGCAGTACTTC. Its protein is CASSRRTGGRSSYEQYF.